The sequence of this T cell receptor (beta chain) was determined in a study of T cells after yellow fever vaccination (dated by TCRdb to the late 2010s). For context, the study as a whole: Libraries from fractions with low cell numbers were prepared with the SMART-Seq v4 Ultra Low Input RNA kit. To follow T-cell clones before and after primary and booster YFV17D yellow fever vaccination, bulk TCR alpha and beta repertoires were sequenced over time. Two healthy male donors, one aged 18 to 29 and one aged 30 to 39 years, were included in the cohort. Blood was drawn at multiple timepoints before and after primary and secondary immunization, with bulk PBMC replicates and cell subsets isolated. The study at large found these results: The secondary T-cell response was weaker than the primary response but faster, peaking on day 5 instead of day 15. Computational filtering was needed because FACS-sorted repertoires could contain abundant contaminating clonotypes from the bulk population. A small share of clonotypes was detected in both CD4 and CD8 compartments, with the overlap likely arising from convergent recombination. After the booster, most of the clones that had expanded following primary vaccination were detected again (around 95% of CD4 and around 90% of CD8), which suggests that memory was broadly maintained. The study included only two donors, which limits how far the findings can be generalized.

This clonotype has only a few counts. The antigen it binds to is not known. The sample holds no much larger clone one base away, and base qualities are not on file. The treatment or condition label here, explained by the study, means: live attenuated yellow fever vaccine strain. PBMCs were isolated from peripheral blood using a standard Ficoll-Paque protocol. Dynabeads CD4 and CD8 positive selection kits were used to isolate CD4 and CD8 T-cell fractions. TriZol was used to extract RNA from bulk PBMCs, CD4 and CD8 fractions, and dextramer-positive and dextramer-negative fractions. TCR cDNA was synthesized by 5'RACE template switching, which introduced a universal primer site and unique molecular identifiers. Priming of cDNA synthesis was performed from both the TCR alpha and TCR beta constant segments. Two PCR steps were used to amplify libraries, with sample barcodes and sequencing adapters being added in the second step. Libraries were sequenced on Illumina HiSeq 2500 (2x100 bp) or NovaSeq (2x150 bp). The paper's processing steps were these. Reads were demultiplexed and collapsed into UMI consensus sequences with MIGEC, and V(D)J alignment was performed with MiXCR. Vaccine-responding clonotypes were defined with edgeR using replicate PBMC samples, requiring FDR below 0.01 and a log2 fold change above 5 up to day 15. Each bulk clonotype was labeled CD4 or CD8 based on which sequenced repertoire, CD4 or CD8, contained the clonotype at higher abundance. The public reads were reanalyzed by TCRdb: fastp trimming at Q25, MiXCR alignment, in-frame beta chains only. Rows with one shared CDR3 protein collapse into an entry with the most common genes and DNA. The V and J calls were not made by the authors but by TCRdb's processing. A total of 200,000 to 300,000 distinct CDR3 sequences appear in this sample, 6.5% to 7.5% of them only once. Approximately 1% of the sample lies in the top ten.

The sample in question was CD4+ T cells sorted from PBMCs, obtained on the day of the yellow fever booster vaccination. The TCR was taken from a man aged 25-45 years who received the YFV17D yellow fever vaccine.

This receptor carries the CDR3 CASSQSAMNTEAFF. The nucleotide sequence is TGTGCCAGCAGCCAGTCGGCCATGAACACTGAAGCTTTCTTT. The chain is encoded by TRBV3-1 joined to TRBJ1-1; there is no confident call for the D gene. V loses 3 bases, J loses 0 bases, and the germline ends lie 8 bases apart. Counted from cysteine to phenylalanine, this CDR3 has 14 amino acids. The read is trimmed to its CDR3 DNA, 42 bases read in frame from base 1. The germline V gene (reference sequence) sets CDR1 to LGHDT and CDR2 to YNNKEL.